Listed here is a single TCR beta chain. Its specificity is unknown. Patients chosen for sequencing had CD8+CD57+ cells that had expanded, as shown by flow cytometry. Severe acquired aplastic anemia was present in all patients. Receipt of therapy had not occurred in any patient by the time of blood sampling. Bead-enriched CD8+CD57+ cells yielded approximately 1.5 ug DNA on average. CDR3 length: 16 amino acids. Deletions cut 1 base from V and 0 bases from J, with 13 bases between. The germline V gene encodes CDR1 SQVTM and CDR2 ANQGSEA. TCR beta VDJ and CDR3 profiling used genomic DNA as template. In TCRdb, the reads were re-called with MiXCR into one record per CDR3 protein. The table shows roughly 17,000 distinct CDR3 sequences, with over 35% occurring only once. This sample is part of a study of CD8+CD57+ T cells in acquired aplastic anemia. Study-level results: Lower repertoire diversity than in total CD4+ and CD8+ pools was seen for CD8+CD57+ cells in patients. About 27 shared CD8+ CDR3s appeared highly expressed within patients' immunodominant clones.

This chain uses TRBV29-1 with TRBJ1-3; TRBD1 is a possible D gene (6 bases). This clonotype originated in a human donor with aplastic anemia. Sequencing used CD8+CD57+ T cells sorted from PBMCs. The subset: bead-enriched CD8+CD57+ effector memory T cells from SAA patients. CDR3 residues: CSVEGGQGSSGNTIYF. CDR3 bases: TGCAGCGTTGAAGGAGGGCAGGGGAGCTCTGGAAACACCATATATTTT.